Listed below are T cell receptor beta chains from one sample, sequenced in a study of CD8 T cells in Susac syndrome. TCRdb re-derived calls from the immunoSEQ multiplex PCR reads in MiXCR, one entry per CDR3 protein. The data hold 300,000 to 350,000 distinct CDR3 sequences, with about 90% observed a single time. The sequenced sample consisted of CD4+ T cells from PBMCs. These receptor sequences come from a human donor with multiple sclerosis. The CDR3 runs from the conserved cysteine through the conserved F or W. D genes are given only for firm matches. The listing skips clone size in some rows; elsewhere it reads once, few, many or a size class.

- | TRBJ2-1 | TRBV3-1 | TRBD2 | CASSQGGTSGRNEQFF | TGTGCCAGCAGCCAAGGAGGGACTAGCGGGAGGAATGAGCAGTTCTTC
- | TRBJ1-1 | TRBV6-5 | - | CASSYSPERVAFF | TGTGCCAGCAGTTACTCCCCGGAGAGGGTAGCTTTCTTT
- | TRBJ1-2 | TRBV24-1 | - | CATSDLGSDVYGYTF | TGTGCCACCAGTGATTTGGGGTCGGACGTCTATGGCTACACCTTC
- | TRBJ1-5 | TRBV19 | - | CASKRGARSNQPQHF | TGTGCCTCCAAACGAGGGGCACGCAGCAATCAGCCCCAGCATTTT
once | TRBJ2-3 | TRBV24-1 | - | CATGLPDTQYF | TGTGCCACCGGACTTCCAGATACGCAGTATTTT
- | TRBJ1-1 | TRBV4-3 | TRBD1 | CASSHRQGPAFF | TGCGCCAGCAGCCACCGACAGGGTCCGGCTTTCTTT
once | TRBJ2-5 | TRBV30 | - | CAWSGAEKETQYF | TGTGCCTGGAGTGGGGCAGAGAAAGAGACCCAGTACTTC
- | TRBJ2-7 | TRBV9 | TRBD2 | CASSAAEGLDYEQYF | TGTGCCAGCAGCGCAGCCGAAGGACTAGACTACGAGCAGTACTTC
- | TRBJ2-1 | TRBV23-1 | - | CASSQSASARTINEQFF | TGCGCCAGCAGTCAATCCGCCTCCGCAAGGACGATAAATGAGCAGTTCTTC
- | TRBJ1-1 | TRBV5-8 | - | CASSLVAVAVGFF | TGTGCCAGCAGCTTGGTAGCAGTTGCGGTTGGTTTCTTT
- | TRBJ2-1 | TRBV5-1 | TRBD2 | CASRPPGTSGTEQFF | TGCGCCAGCAGACCCCCGGGGACTAGCGGGACCGAGCAGTTCTTC
- | TRBJ1-1 | TRBV27 | TRBD1 | CASSQDRVGTEAFF | TGTGCCAGCAGCCAGGACAGGGTGGGCACTGAAGCTTTCTTT
- | TRBJ1-4 | TRBV2 | TRBD1 | CASTGVGTGRTNEKLFF | TGTGCCAGCACCGGGGTAGGGACAGGTAGAACTAATGAAAAACTGTTTTTT
once | TRBJ1-5 | TRBV19 | TRBD1 | CASSFQGQGRQPQHF | TGTGCCAGTAGCTTCCAGGGACAGGGACGTCAGCCCCAGCATTTT
- | TRBJ2-2 | TRBV9 | TRBD1 | CASSAGQVLYPGELFF | TGTGCCAGCAGCGCCGGACAGGTTTTATACCCCGGGGAGCTGTTTTTT
- | TRBJ1-3 | TRBV3-1 | - | CASQEGPNSGNTIYF | TGTGCCAGCCAGGAGGGTCCCAACTCTGGAAACACCATATATTTT
- | TRBJ2-7 | TRBV4-1 | - | CASSQGDPGGGTLYEQYF | TGCGCCAGCAGCCAAGGTGATCCAGGAGGGGGGACACTCTACGAGCAGTACTTC
- | TRBJ2-5 | TRBV12-3/TRBV12-4 | TRBD1 | CASSNRDSQETQYF | TGTGCCAGCAGTAACCGGGACAGCCAAGAGACCCAGTACTTC